Sequencing of this T cell receptor beta chain was carried out in a study of T cell changes during pregnancy in multiple sclerosis. Some clones are missing from TCRdb's copy, which holds only in-frame ones; the method was immunoSEQ multiplex PCR. The profile shows over 50,000 clones, roughly 88% of them singletons. The receptor's source is a female donor with multiple sclerosis, enrolled in a pregnancy study. This material consisted of peripheral blood, taken in the first trimester of pregnancy.

This CDR3 reads CASSDTNTGELFF. CDR3 DNA: TGTGCCAGCAGCGACACGAACACCGGGGAGCTGTTTTTT. V is TRBV7-3 and J is TRBJ2-2; no definite D call. Per germline, CDR1 SGHTA and CDR2 FQGTGA. The CDR3 spans 13 residues. Trimming took 5 bases from V and 0 from J, leaving 4 bases between them.